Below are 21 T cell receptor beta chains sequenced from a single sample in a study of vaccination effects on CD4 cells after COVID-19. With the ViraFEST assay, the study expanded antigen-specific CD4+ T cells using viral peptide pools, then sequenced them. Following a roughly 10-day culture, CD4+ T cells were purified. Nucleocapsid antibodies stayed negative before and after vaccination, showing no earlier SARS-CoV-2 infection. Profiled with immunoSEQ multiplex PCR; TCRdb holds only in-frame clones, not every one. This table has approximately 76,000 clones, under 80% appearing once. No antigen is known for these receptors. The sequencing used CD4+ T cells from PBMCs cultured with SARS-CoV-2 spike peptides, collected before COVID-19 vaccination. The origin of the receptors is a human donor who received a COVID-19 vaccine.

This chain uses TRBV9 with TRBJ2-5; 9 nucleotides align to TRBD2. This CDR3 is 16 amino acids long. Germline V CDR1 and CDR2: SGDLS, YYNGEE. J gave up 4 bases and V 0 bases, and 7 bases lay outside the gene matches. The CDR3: CASSVGAGGRPETQYF. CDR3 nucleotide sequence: TGTGCCAGCAGCGTAGGGGCGGGGGGGCGACCAGAGACCCAGTACTTC.

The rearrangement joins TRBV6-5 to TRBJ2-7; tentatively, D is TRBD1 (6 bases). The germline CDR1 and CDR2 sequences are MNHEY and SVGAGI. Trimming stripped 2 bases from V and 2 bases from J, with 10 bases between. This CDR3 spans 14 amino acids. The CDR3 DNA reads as TGTGCCAGCAGTTACGCCCAGGGGCCCTACGAGCAGTACGTC. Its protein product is CASSYAQGPYEQYV.

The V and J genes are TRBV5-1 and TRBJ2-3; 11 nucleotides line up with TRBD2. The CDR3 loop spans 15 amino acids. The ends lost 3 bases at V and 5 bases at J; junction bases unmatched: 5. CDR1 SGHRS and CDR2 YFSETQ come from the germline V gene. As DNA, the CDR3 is TGCGCCAGCAGCTCTAGCGGGGGGAAAGGAGATACGCAGTATTTT. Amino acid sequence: CASSSSGGKGDTQYF.

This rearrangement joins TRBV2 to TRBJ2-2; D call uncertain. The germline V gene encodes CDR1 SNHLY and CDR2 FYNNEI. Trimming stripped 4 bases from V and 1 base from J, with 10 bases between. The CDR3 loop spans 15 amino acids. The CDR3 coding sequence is TGTGCCAGCAGTGTATCGGCAGGGAACACCGGGGAGCTGTTTTTT. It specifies CASSVSAGNTGELFF. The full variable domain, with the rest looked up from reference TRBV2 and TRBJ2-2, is EPEVTQTPSHQVTQMGQEVILRCVPISNHLYFYWYRQILGQKVEFLVSFYNNEISEKSEIFDDQFSVERPDGSNFTLKIRSTKLEDSAMYFCASSVSAGNTGELFFGEGSRLTVL.

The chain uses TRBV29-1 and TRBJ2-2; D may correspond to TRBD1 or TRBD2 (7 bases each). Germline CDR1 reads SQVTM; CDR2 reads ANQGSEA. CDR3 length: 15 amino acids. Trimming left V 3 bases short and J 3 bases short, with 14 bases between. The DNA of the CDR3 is TGCAGCGTTGAGTGGGGGAGGGGGCACACCGGGGAGCTGTTTTTT. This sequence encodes CSVEWGRGHTGELFF.

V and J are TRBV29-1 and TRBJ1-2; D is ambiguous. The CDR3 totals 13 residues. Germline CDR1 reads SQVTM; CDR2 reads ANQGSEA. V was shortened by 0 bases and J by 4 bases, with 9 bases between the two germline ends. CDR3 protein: CSVEDPLGYGYTF. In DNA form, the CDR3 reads TGCAGCGTTGAAGATCCCCTTGGCTATGGCTACACCTTC.

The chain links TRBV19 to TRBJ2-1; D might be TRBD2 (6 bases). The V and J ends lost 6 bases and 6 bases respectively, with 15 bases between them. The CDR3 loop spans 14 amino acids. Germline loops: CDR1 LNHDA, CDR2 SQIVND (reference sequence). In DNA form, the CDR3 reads TGTGCCAGTAGCTTCGGAGGGCAGGGCAATGAGCAGTTCTTC. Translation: CASSFGGQGNEQFF.

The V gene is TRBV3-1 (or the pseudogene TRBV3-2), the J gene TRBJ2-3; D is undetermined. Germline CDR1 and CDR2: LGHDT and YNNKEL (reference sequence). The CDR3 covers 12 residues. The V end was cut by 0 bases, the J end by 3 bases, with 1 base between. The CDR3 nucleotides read TGTGCCAGCAGCCAAGAAACAGATACGCAGTATTTT. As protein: CASSQETDTQYF.

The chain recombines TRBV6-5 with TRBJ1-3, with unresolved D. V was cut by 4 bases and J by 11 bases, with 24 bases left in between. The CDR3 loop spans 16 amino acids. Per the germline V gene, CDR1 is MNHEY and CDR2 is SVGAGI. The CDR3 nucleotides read TGTGCCAGCAGTTTAAGCCGGACCCAGAAGAGATACCCCATATATTTT. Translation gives CASSLSRTQKRYPIYF.

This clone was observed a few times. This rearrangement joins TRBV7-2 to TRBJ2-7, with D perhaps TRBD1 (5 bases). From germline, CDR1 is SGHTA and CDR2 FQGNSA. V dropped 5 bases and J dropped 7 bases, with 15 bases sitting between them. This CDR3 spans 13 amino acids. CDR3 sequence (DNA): TGTGCCAGCAGCGCTAGAGCAGGGATGGAGCAGTACGTC. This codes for CASSARAGMEQYV.

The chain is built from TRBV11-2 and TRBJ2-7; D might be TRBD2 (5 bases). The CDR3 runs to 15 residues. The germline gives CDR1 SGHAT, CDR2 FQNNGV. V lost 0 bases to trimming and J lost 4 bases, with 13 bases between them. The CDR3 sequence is CASSLDPLAGYEQYV. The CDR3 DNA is TGTGCCAGCAGCTTAGACCCCCTAGCTGGGTACGAGCAGTACGTC.

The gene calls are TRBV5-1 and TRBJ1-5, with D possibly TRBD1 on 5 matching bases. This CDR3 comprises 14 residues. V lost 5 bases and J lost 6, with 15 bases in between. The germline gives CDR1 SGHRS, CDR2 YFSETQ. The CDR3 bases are TGCGCCAGCAGTCCGGGGGATGGCGGTCAGCCCCAGCATTTT. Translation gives CASSPGDGGQPQHF.

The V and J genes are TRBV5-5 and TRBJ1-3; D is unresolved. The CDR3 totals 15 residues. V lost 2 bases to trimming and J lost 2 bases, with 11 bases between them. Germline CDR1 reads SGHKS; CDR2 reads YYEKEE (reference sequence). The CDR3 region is CASSLSVLPGNTIYF. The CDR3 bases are TGTGCCAGCAGCTTATCAGTGCTGCCTGGAAACACCATATATTTT.

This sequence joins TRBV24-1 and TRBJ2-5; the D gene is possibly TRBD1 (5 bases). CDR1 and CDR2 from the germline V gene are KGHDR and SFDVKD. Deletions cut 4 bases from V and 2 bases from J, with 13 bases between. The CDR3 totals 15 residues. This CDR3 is CATSEGSQAQETQYF. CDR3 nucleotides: TGTGCCACCAGTGAGGGTTCACAGGCACAAGAGACCCAGTACTTC.

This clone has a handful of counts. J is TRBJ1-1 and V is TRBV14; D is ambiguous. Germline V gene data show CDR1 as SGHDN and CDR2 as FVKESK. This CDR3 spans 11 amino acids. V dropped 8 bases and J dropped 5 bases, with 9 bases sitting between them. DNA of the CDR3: TGTGCCAGCGGCGGTGATACTGAAGCTTTCTTT. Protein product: CASGGDTEAFF.

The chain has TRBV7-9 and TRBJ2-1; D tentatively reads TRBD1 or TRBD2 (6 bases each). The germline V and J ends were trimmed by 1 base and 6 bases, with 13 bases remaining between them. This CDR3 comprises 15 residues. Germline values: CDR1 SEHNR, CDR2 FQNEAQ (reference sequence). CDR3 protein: CASSLGGASTNEQFF. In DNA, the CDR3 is TGTGCCAGCAGCTTAGGGGGGGCCTCTACCAATGAGCAGTTCTTC.

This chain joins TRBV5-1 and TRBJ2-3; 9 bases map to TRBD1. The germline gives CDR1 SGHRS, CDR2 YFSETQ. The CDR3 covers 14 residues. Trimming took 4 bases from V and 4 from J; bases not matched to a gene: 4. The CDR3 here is CASSQQGAADTQYF. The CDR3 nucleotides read TGCGCCAGCAGCCAACAGGGGGCCGCAGATACGCAGTATTTT.

The CDR3 sequence is CASDLRSNQPQHF. The CDR3 bases are TGTGCCAGTGACCTTCGGAGCAATCAGCCCCAGCATTTT. This chain uses TRBV19 with TRBJ1-5, with D unclear. Trimming pared 8 bases from V and 1 base from J, leaving 9 bases between. The germline V gene encodes CDR1 LNHDA and CDR2 SQIVND (reference sequence). There are 13 residues in the CDR3.

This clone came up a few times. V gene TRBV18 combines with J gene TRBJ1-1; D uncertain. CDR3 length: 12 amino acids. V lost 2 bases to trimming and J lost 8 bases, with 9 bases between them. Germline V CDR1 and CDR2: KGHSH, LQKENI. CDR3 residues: CASSPRPREAFF. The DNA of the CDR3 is TGTGCCAGCTCACCAAGGCCACGGGAAGCTTTCTTT.

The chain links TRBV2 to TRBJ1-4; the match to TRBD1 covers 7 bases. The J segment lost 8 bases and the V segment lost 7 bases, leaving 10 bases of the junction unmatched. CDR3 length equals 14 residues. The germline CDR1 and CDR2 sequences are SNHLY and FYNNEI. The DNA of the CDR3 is TGTGCCAGCAAGTGGACAGGACTAGAGGAAAAACTGTTTTTT. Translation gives CASKWTGLEEKLFF. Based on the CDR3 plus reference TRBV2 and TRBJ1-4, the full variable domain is EPEVTQTPSHQVTQMGQEVILRCVPISNHLYFYWYRQILGQKVEFLVSFYNNEISEKSEIFDDQFSVERPDGSNFTLKIRSTKLEDSAMYFCASKWTGLEEKLFFGSGTQLSVL.

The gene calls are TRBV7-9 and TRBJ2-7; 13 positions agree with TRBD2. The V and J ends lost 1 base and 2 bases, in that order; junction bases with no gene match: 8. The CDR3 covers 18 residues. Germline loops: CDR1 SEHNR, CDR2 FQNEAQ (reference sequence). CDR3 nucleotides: TGTGCCAGCAGCTTAGGAACTAGCGGGGGGGCCGAACCCTACGAGCAGTACGTC. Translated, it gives CASSLGTSGGAEPYEQYV.